The T cell receptor (beta chain) described here comes from a study of cytomegalovirus exposure and HLA in healthy donors. Overall study findings and caveats: What a later analysis reportedly showed was that an Asian-associated ancestry cluster had fewer N-insertions than the roughly 670-donor mean. Reports showed the classifier diagnosing cytomegalovirus status with high specificity and sensitivity.

With 60 Vbeta and 13 Jbeta primers, the PCR was carried out. This table comes from immunoSEQ multiplex PCR, and its TCRdb copy is limited to in-frame clones, with some not included. The table records 75,000 to 90,000 clones, under 85% of them present only once. Concerning this clone itself: The antigen is not known.

Sequenced sample: PBMCs. This receptor was identified in a woman in her thirties or forties in good health and CMV-seropositive.

CDR3: CASSPRGLAGSYQETQYF. For the CDR3, the DNA is TGTGCCAGCAGTCCCCGGGGGCTAGCGGGGTCCTACCAAGAGACCCAGTACTTC. The chain joins TRBV2 to TRBJ2-5; 9 nucleotides line up with TRBD2. Germline-derived CDR1 and CDR2 are SNHLY and FYNNEI. Trimming at V came to 5 bases and at J to 0 bases, leaving 13 bases not matched to a gene. This CDR3 is 18 amino acids long.